Listed below are T cell receptor beta chains from one sample, sequenced in a study of T cells in Graves' hyperthyroidism and ophthalmopathy. TCRdb analysed the multiplex PCR reads with MiXCR anew, one entry per CDR3 protein. In the table there are roughly 500,000 distinct CDR3 sequences, under 60% of which are singletons. The sample comprised peripheral blood or thyroid tissue (not recorded which). These receptors were collected from an adult woman with Graves' disease, either hyperthyroidism or ophthalmopathy (not recorded which). Each CDR3 is given without its conserved first and last residue.

J: TRBJ1-2
length: 14
V: TRBV15
CDR3: ATSRDYLGQGYGYT

J: TRBJ1-4
length: 11
V: TRBV2
CDR3: ASRLGQGEKLF

J: TRBJ2-7
length: 9
V: TRBV20-1
CDR3: SANRGGEQY

J: TRBJ2-7
length: 12
V: TRBV29-1
CDR3: SVAEAGGPHEQY

J: TRBJ1-5
length: 16
V: TRBV10-1
CDR3: ASSRVPGQRYGNQPQH

J: TRBJ1-5
length: 12
V: TRBV30
CDR3: ACRDRGSNQPQH

J: TRBJ2-7
length: 12
V: TRBV9
CDR3: ASSVGGSGREQY

J: TRBJ1-1
length: 13
V: TRBV7-9
CDR3: ASSPDREGHAEAF

J: TRBJ2-5
length: 12
V: TRBV10-3
CDR3: DPQAGREQETQY

J: TRBJ1-4
length: 13
V: TRBV5-1
CDR3: ASSLDGAGHEKLF

J: TRBJ1-6
length: 11
V: TRBV20-1
CDR3: SARPPGSSPLH

J: TRBJ1-6
length: 12
V: TRBV9
CDR3: ASSGGTVGPPLH

J: TRBJ2-7
length: 12
V: TRBV7-2
CDR3: ASSVPGVLGEQY

J: TRBJ1-2
length: 12
V: TRBV19
CDR3: ASSIQGLYYGYT

J: TRBJ2-2
length: 13
V: TRBV5-1
CDR3: ASSDQRESTGELF

J: TRBJ2-5
length: 10
V: TRBV29-1
CDR3: SAIILTGPLY

J: TRBJ1-1
length: 10
V: TRBV12-3/TRBV12-4
CDR3: ASSWTNTEAF

J: TRBJ2-5
length: 9
V: TRBV12-3/TRBV12-4
CDR3: ASTVAGTQY

J: TRBJ1-2
length: 12
V: TRBV19
CDR3: ASRTFGLNYGYT

J: TRBJ1-5
length: 13
V: TRBV7-2
CDR3: ASSLSPGRGKTQH

J: TRBJ1-1
length: 12
V: TRBV6-5
CDR3: ASSPPVQNTEAF

J: TRBJ2-6
length: 14
V: TRBV19
CDR3: ASTKRGYSGANVLT

J: TRBJ2-6
length: 14
V: TRBV9
CDR3: ASSVGGHPGANVLT

J: TRBJ2-5
length: 14
V: TRBV5-6
CDR3: ASSPTGWGSRETQY

J: TRBJ2-5
length: 13
V: TRBV20-1
CDR3: SAHRRGRAGETQY

J: TRBJ1-6
length: 13
V: TRBV2
CDR3: ASSSSGQGNSPLH

J: TRBJ2-7
length: 17
V: TRBV7-9
CDR3: ASSLLTGWTSGLSGEQY

J: TRBJ1-5
length: 12
V: TRBV7-4
CDR3: ASSQKGGPGPQH

J: TRBJ1-5
length: 14
V: TRBV5-1
CDR3: ASSLVLAGGNQPQH

J: TRBJ2-7
length: 13
V: TRBV2
CDR3: ASTSPGQGVKEQY

J: TRBJ2-7
length: 11
V: TRBV7-9
CDR3: ASSLLYNYEQY

J: TRBJ1-1
length: 12
V: TRBV18
CDR3: ASSSQSLNTEAF

J: TRBJ1-1
length: 12
V: TRBV12-3/TRBV12-4
CDR3: ASIKTGASSQAF

J: TRBJ1-5
length: 13
V: TRBV20-1
CDR3: SVQGDYYSNQPQH

J: TRBJ2-7
length: 11
V: TRBV10-3
CDR3: ASRFLGRYEQY

J: TRBJ2-7
length: 12
V: TRBV7-9
CDR3: ASSQGLLTYERY

J: TRBJ2-7
length: 14
V: TRBV19
CDR3: ASSTAPGQASYEQY

J: TRBJ2-5
length: 13
V: TRBV5-1
CDR3: ASKLSGTYSETQY

J: TRBJ2-2
length: 15
V: TRBV9
CDR3: ASSPRVLAPNTGELF

J: TRBJ1-2
length: 10
V: TRBV7-8
CDR3: ASSLVPYGYT

J: TRBJ1-1
length: 9
V: TRBV10-3
CDR3: AISEDRGAF

J: TRBJ1-6
length: 12
V: TRBV7-9
CDR3: ASSQISYNSPLH

J: TRBJ2-7
length: 11
V: TRBV29-1
CDR3: SSYQDMAEEQY

J: TRBJ1-4
length: 11
V: TRBV14
CDR3: ASSHSHNEKLF

J: TRBJ1-2
length: 9
V: TRBV7-2
CDR3: ASNGGYGYT

J: TRBJ2-5
length: 13
V: TRBV4-2
CDR3: ASSQKRGAGETQY

J: TRBJ1-2
length: 8
V: TRBV25-1
CDR3: ASLQVVYT

J: TRBJ2-7
length: 13
V: TRBV6-6
CDR3: ASSPLSGGVLEQY

J: TRBJ2-7
length: 13
V: TRBV6-5
CDR3: ASSYSNRSPSEQY

J: TRBJ2-2
length: 10
V: TRBV7-9
CDR3: ASSLVRGELF

J: TRBJ2-7
length: 10
V: TRBV5-5
CDR3: ASSLTIYEQY

J: TRBJ1-1
length: 16
V: TRBV7-2
CDR3: ASSSLPGTGIVRTEAF

J: TRBJ1-1
length: 15
V: TRBV15
CDR3: ATSRPGTGALATEAF

J: TRBJ1-1
length: 12
V: TRBV3-1
CDR3: ASSQGQGSTEAF

J: TRBJ1-5
length: 13
V: TRBV5-6
CDR3: ASSLRRRAGQPQH

J: TRBJ2-3
length: 14
V: TRBV7-9
CDR3: ASSFYDRSITDTQY

J: TRBJ2-7
length: 15
V: TRBV12-3/TRBV12-4
CDR3: ASSLARGSWETYEQY